These 3 T cell receptor beta chains were all obtained from the same sample, sequenced in a study of blood T cell repertoires in COVID-19. Sequenced by immunoSEQ multiplex PCR; TCRdb stores in-frame clones only, minus some. The table has about 180,000 clones, roughly 80% seen once; the top ten hold about 1.5%. Sequencing used peripheral blood. All receptors come from a human donor in a cohort sampled during active COVID-19.

The gene calls are TRBV7-9 and TRBJ2-5, with D perhaps TRBD2 (5 bases). V dropped 4 bases and J dropped 2 bases, with 8 bases sitting between them. Germline V gives CDR1 SEHNR, CDR2 FQNEAQ (reference sequence). The length of the CDR3 is 13 residues. The CDR3 here is CASSYGEQETQYF. The CDR3 nucleotides read TGTGCCAGCAGCTATGGGGAGCAAGAGACCCAGTACTTC.

The chain is built from TRBV5-5 and TRBJ1-2; tentatively, D is TRBD1 (6 bases). The CDR3 loop spans 15 amino acids. From germline, CDR1 is SGHKS and CDR2 YYEKEE (reference sequence). The ends were cut back, 5 bases at V and 4 bases at J, with 18 bases in the middle. The CDR3, as DNA: TGTGCCAGCAGTTCAGAACAAACAGGGTCCTATGGCTACACCTTC. Its translation: CASSSEQTGSYGYTF.

The chain has TRBV9 and TRBJ2-3; weak D call: TRBD1 (6 bases). The CDR3 loop spans 16 amino acids. V lost 2 bases, J lost 1 base, and 14 bases lay in between. Germline CDR1 SGDLS, CDR2 YYNGEE. The CDR3 bases are TGTGCCAGCAGCGTGCAGGGGCTTGGGGGCACAGATACGCAGTATTTT. Its translation is CASSVQGLGGTDTQYF.